The 25 T cell receptor beta chains below were found in one sample sequenced in a study of blood T cell repertoires in COVID-19. Clones were sequenced by immunoSEQ multiplex PCR, and TCRdb holds only the in-frame ones, with some missing. The sample contains some 280,000 clones, just under 85% of which appear only once. Sequencing was performed on peripheral blood. The receptors shown here come from a woman aged 45-65 years with active or convalescent COVID-19.

The chain combines TRBV12-3 or TRBV12-4 with TRBJ1-4, with TRBD1 matching over 8 bases. CDR3 size: 11 residues. V was clipped by 6 bases and J by 15 bases; unmatched bases: 6. The CDR3 DNA follows: TGTGCCAGCAGCAAGACAGGGGAAGTGTTTTTT. Translating it yields CASSKTGEVFF.

This chain connects TRBV28 to TRBJ1-1, with TRBD1 matching 10 bases. Germline V gene sequence: CDR1 MDHEN, CDR2 SYDVKM. The CDR3 is 14 residues long. V lost 2 bases and J lost 9; bases outside the gene matches: 6. As DNA, the CDR3 is TGTGCCAGCAGTTTACGTTTGGGACAGGGGCAAGCTTTCTTT. It yields the protein CASSLRLGQGQAFF.

This chain uses TRBV7-2 with TRBJ2-6; D not resolved. CDR1 and CDR2 from the germline V gene are SGHTA and FQGNSA. Deletions cut 7 bases from V and 0 bases from J, with 10 bases between. The CDR3 covers 15 residues. The CDR3 protein is CASTSSSSGANVLTF. Here the CDR3 DNA reads TGTGCCAGCACCTCCTCGAGCTCTGGGGCCAACGTCCTGACTTTC.

The chain has TRBV6-5 and TRBJ2-1, with a tentative D call TRBD2 (5 bases). Trimming took off 3 bases at V and 9 bases at J, with 21 bases between the two ends. Germline assignment: CDR1 MNHEY and CDR2 SVGAGI. There are 16 residues in the CDR3. CDR3 sequence (DNA): TGTGCCAGCAGTTATCGGTCCCAACCGGGGAGCGGTGAGCAGTTCTTC. It yields the protein CASSYRSQPGSGEQFF.

V usage is TRBV5-5 and J usage is TRBJ2-1; 7 bases match TRBD1. The germline V gene has CDR1 SGHKS and CDR2 YYEKEE (reference sequence). Trimming cost V 5 bases and J 0 bases; bases outside gene matches: 5. This CDR3 is 15 amino acids long. The CDR3 region is CASRSTGSSYNEQFF. For the CDR3, the DNA is TGTGCCAGCAGGTCGACAGGGAGCTCCTACAATGAGCAGTTCTTC.

The chain is built from TRBV5-1 and TRBJ1-2; D gene ambiguous. Germline V CDR1 and CDR2: SGHRS, YFSETQ. This CDR3 region has 14 residues. V lost 1 base and J lost 0, with 7 bases in between. The CDR3 sequence is CASSLTDPNYGYTF. In DNA, the CDR3 is TGCGCCAGCAGCTTGACAGATCCTAACTATGGCTACACCTTC. The variable domain in full, with the rest retrieved from reference TRBV5-1 and TRBJ1-2, is KAGVTQTPRYLIKTRGQQVTLSCSPISGHRSVSWYQQTPGQGLQFLFEYFSETQRNKGNFPGRFSGRQFSNSRSEMNVSTLELGDSALYLCASSLTDPNYGYTFGSGTRLTVV.

The chain employs TRBV5-1 and TRBJ2-3; 7 nucleotides match TRBD2. The CDR3 spans 16 residues. Germline lookup yields CDR1 SGHRS and CDR2 YFSETQ. J lost 5 bases, V lost 0 bases, and 9 bases had no gene match. CDR3 sequence (DNA): TGCGCCAGCAGCTTGGAGGTGGGAGGGCCGGGAGATACGCAGTATTTT. It encodes CASSLEVGGPGDTQYF.

The V and J genes are TRBV6-6 and TRBJ2-1, with 8 bases lining up with TRBD1. Trimming cost V 5 bases and J 10 bases; bases outside gene matches: 4. Per the germline V gene, CDR1 is MNHNY and CDR2 is SVGAGI (reference sequence). This CDR3 is built from 12 residues. CDR3 protein: CASSPDRAEQFF. The CDR3 region has the DNA TGTGCCAGCAGTCCGGACAGGGCGGAGCAGTTCTTC.

The chain combines TRBV5-1 with TRBJ1-3; no definite D call. The CDR3 is 15 amino acids. V was trimmed by 0 bases and J by 3 bases, leaving 10 bases between them. Germline CDR1 SGHRS, CDR2 YFSETQ. The CDR3 coding sequence is TGCGCCAGCAGCTTGGGGTATTCGGGTGGAAACACCATATATTTT. Protein sequence: CASSLGYSGGNTIYF.

This rearrangement joins TRBV9 to TRBJ1-2; tentatively, D is TRBD1 (5 bases). There are 12 residues in the CDR3. Germline assignment: CDR1 SGDLS and CDR2 YYNGEE. V lost 2 bases and J lost 7, with 9 bases in between. CDR3 coding DNA: TGTGCCAGCAGCGTCGGGGGAGCTGGCTACACCTTC. The encoded protein is CASSVGGAGYTF.

The chain employs TRBV4-1 and TRBJ2-1; 12 nucleotides agree with TRBD2. Trimming at V came to 0 bases and at J to 6 bases, leaving 9 bases not matched to a gene. This CDR3 contains 18 residues. Germline V CDR1 and CDR2: MGHRA, YSYEKL. The CDR3 here is CASSQDVPASGRANEQFF. The CDR3 nucleotides read TGCGCCAGCAGCCAAGATGTCCCAGCTAGCGGGAGGGCCAATGAGCAGTTCTTC.

With respect to this clone: Other nucleotide sequences from this sample produce the same CDR3. V and J are TRBV20-1 and TRBJ1-1; D remains unclear. The V and J ends lost 3 bases and 2 bases respectively, with 4 bases between them. Germline V CDR1 and CDR2: DFQATT, SNEGSKA (reference sequence). CDR3 length: 11 amino acids. DNA of the CDR3: TGCAGTGCTAGGTCAAACACTGAAGCTTTCTTT. This translates into CSARSNTEAFF.

The chain combines TRBV6-6 with TRBJ1-3; D remains unclear. The CDR3 runs to 14 residues. The ends were cut back, 5 bases at V and 4 bases at J, with 12 bases in the middle. Germline CDR1 is MNHNY and CDR2 is SVGAGI (reference sequence). The CDR3 DNA sequence: TGTGCCAGCAGTAGGCGCGGTGGGGGAAACACCATATATTTT. It specifies CASSRRGGGNTIYF.

The V gene is TRBV5-1, the J gene TRBJ2-7; 9 positions match TRBD2. This CDR3 region has 15 residues. Trimming removed 0 bases from V and 6 bases from J; junction bases left unmatched: 7. Looked up from germline, CDR1 is SGHRS and CDR2 is YFSETQ. The DNA of the CDR3 is TGCGCCAGCAGCTTGGCTGGTAGCGGGAGTGGCGAGCAGTACTTC. It is translated as CASSLAGSGSGEQYF.

This rearrangement joins TRBV5-5 to TRBJ2-1, with D possibly being TRBD1 (5 bases). The V and J ends lost 0 bases and 4 bases respectively, with 11 bases between them. The CDR3 is 15 amino acids. Germline values: CDR1 SGHKS, CDR2 YYEKEE (reference sequence). CDR3 nucleotides: TGTGCCAGCAGCTTGGAACAGGAGTTATACAATGAGCAGTTCTTC. This sequence encodes CASSLEQELYNEQFF.

This clone was observed a few times. The chain has TRBV19 and TRBJ2-1, with 7 bases fitting TRBD2. The germline V gene has CDR1 LNHDA and CDR2 SQIVND (reference sequence). The CDR3 runs to 13 residues. Losses at the gene ends were 5 bases for V and 12 bases for J; bases not matched to a gene: 10. CDR3 protein: CASSPRGREGQFF. CDR3 nucleotide sequence: TGTGCCAGTAGTCCGAGGGGAAGGGAGGGGCAGTTCTTC.

In DNA, the CDR3 is TGTGCCAGCAGTTACCTTCTCCCCCAGGGCAGTGAGCAGTTCTTC. Translation: CASSYLLPQGSEQFF. The V and J genes are TRBV6-5 and TRBJ2-1; tentatively, D is TRBD1 (5 bases). CDR3 length: 15 residues. V was pared by 2 bases and J by 9 bases, with 17 bases between. Germline CDR1 is MNHEY and CDR2 is SVGAGI.

The V and J genes are TRBV6-1 and TRBJ1-2; D may be TRBD1 (5 bases). Germline assignment: CDR1 MNHNS and CDR2 SASEGT. V shed 2 bases and J shed 7 bases, with 17 bases lying between them. The CDR3 runs to 15 residues. CDR3 bases: TGTGCCAGCAGTGAACTGACAGTACAATCCTCTGGCTACACCTTC. It codes for CASSELTVQSSGYTF.

V and J are TRBV11-2 and TRBJ2-7; D possibly corresponds to TRBD1 (7 bases). Germline CDR1 reads SGHAT; CDR2 reads FQNNGV. V lost 1 base and J lost 5, with 15 bases in between. The CDR3 is made up of 15 amino acids. The chain's CDR3 is CASSLGRRGRDEQYF. CDR3 nucleotide sequence: TGTGCCAGCAGCTTAGGTAGGAGGGGGCGCGACGAGCAGTACTTC.

This rearrangement joins TRBV19 to TRBJ2-5, with TRBD1 matching 10 bases. Per germline, CDR1 LNHDA and CDR2 SQIVND (reference sequence). V lost 7 bases, J lost 4 bases, and 6 bases stayed unmatched. The CDR3 runs to 14 residues. DNA for the CDR3: TGTGCCAGTACCGACAGGGGGCTCTCAGAGACCCAGTACTTC. As protein: CASTDRGLSETQYF.

This clone was observed a single time. V gene TRBV28 combines with J gene TRBJ1-2; D gene ambiguous. Germline-derived CDR1 and CDR2 are MDHEN and SYDVKM. The CDR3 totals 15 residues. V lost 5 bases to trimming and J lost 2 bases, with 15 bases between them. The CDR3 nucleotides are TGTGCCAGCAGTCTAGGGCCGGGGAAGAACTATGGCTACACCTTC. Amino acids: CASSLGPGKNYGYTF.

This chain links TRBV7-9 with TRBJ2-5; TRBD1 agrees at 7 bases. This CDR3 region has 15 residues. Losses at the gene ends were 7 bases for V and 5 bases for J; bases not matched to a gene: 13. CDR1 and CDR2 (germline): SEHNR, FQNEAQ (reference sequence). CDR3 sequence reads: CASTFWDSAPETQYF. The CDR3 DNA sequence: TGTGCCAGCACCTTCTGGGACAGCGCTCCCGAGACCCAGTACTTC.

In this sample, this clone turned up once. CDR3 sequence: CASTSRAATNEKLFF. For the CDR3, the DNA is TGTGCCAGCACGTCCAGGGCCGCAACTAATGAAAAACTGTTTTTT. This sequence joins TRBV6-5 and TRBJ1-4; D may be TRBD1 (5 bases). The CDR3 totals 15 residues. Germline CDR1 reads MNHEY; CDR2 reads SVGAGI. The V and J ends lost 7 bases and 0 bases respectively, with 12 bases between them.

A single count supports this clone. The chain recombines TRBV5-1 with TRBJ1-2; D gene ambiguous. Germline loops: CDR1 SGHRS, CDR2 YFSETQ. Trimming took 4 bases from V and 2 from J, leaving 15 bases between them. CDR3 length: 15 residues. This CDR3 is CASSADLRFNYGYTF. The CDR3 DNA is TGCGCCAGCAGCGCGGACTTAAGATTCAACTATGGCTACACCTTC.

The chain joins TRBV25-1 to TRBJ2-7; D possibly corresponds to TRBD1 (5 bases). CDR1 MGHDK and CDR2 SYGVNS come from the germline V gene. V lost 1 base, J lost 5 bases, and 12 bases lay in between. This CDR3 spans 14 amino acids. In nucleotides, the CDR3 is TGTGCCAGCAGTGAATTCGGGTCCAGGGACGAGCAGTACTTC. The encoded protein is CASSEFGSRDEQYF.